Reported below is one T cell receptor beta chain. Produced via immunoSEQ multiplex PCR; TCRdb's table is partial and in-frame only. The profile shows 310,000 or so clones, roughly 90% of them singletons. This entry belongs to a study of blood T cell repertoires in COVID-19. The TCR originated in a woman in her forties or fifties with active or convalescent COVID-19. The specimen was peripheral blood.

CDR3 protein: CASSVSVLSGNTIYF. CDR3 nucleotide sequence: TGTGCCAGCAGCGTGTCCGTACTCTCTGGAAACACCATATATTTT. V and J are TRBV9 and TRBJ1-3, with D unclear. The V end lost 2 bases, the J end lost 0 bases, and 9 bases lay between the germline ends. This CDR3 spans 15 amino acids. CDR1 and CDR2 from the germline V gene are SGDLS and YYNGEE.